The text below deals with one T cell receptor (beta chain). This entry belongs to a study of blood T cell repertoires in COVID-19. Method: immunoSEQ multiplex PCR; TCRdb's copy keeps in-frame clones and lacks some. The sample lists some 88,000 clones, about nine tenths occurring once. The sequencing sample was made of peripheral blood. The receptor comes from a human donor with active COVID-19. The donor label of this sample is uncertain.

The CDR3 DNA reads as TGTGCCAGCTCACCCCCTTTAGGGGTAGGGGCAGATACGCAGTATTTT. Amino acid sequence: CASSPPLGVGADTQYF. The chain joins TRBV18 to TRBJ2-3; perhaps TRBD1 as D (5 bases). Germline loops: CDR1 KGHSH, CDR2 LQKENI. This CDR3 has 16 amino acids. The V end lost 3 bases, the J end lost 4 bases, and 17 bases lay between the germline ends. Drawing the rest from reference TRBV18 and TRBJ2-3, the complete variable domain is NAGVMQNPRHLVRRRGQEARLRCSPMKGHSHVYWYRQLPEEGLKFMVYLQKENIIDESGMPKERFSAEFPKEGPSILRIQQVVRGDSAAYFCASSPPLGVGADTQYFGPGTRLTVL.